This T cell receptor (beta chain) was captured in a study of shared clonotypes between healthy human individuals (TCRdb year 2020). Regarding the study in general: A few men and two women, aged 18 to 49 years, made up the cohort. For each donor, three plates each were used for CD4 naive and CD4 memory, two plates were used for CD8 naive, and one plate was used for CD8 memory. To estimate repertoire size and how much clonotypes are shared between individuals, the study performed deep sequencing of blood TCR repertoires from about 5 healthy adults. To increase sequencing depth and limit assay-specific biases, TCR repertoire library preparation and sequencing were carried out by different laboratories using diverse techniques. Each donor's leukapheresis produced roughly between roughly 0.85 and 10 billion PBMCs.

What the authors observed across the whole study: Sampling was restricted to blood, and TCR repertoires in tissue are likely to differ from TCR repertoires in blood. Even with the large sequencing depth, rarefaction of the sorted-subset datasets indicated that sequencing was incomplete. The genetic and exposure-history diversity represented was limited by the small number of donors. Around 5.4% of naive CD4, 3.5% of naive CD8, 2.3% of memory CD4, and less than 0.45% of memory CD8 clonotypes were shared across several donors. Pairwise subsampling led to the expectation that sequencing depth would affect the degree of clonotype sharing among donors. Larger estimated clonotype richness was generally found for naive subsets than for memory subsets. Clonotypes shared by all four sorted-subset donors showed higher generation probabilities than non-shared clonotypes.

As for this clone: No cognate antigen has been identified for it. The record has no base qualities; no much larger clone is one base away.

CD8 naive samples were CD45RO-negative cells positively selected for CCR7, giving a CD45RA+CCR7+ population that excluded TemRA cells. The donors were healthy, HIV-negative adults who had no recently reported acute infections or vaccinations. All donors were Caucasian adults living in Nashville, Tennessee, USA. After blood collection by leukapheresis, PBMCs were isolated using Ficoll-Histopaque density gradient centrifugation and then cryopreserved in the vapor phase of liquid nitrogen. Purity and quantity of every magnetically sorted T cell population were checked by analytical flow cytometry. From each sorted fraction, genomic DNA was isolated and quantified by UV absorbance on a Nanodrop 2000c. Cut back by 1 base and 0 bases, the V and J ends lie 10 bases apart. Spanning cysteine to phenylalanine, the CDR3 consists of 17 amino acids. Left in the record is the CDR3 DNA by itself, 51 bases read in frame from the first base. Looking up the germline V gene yields CDR1 SGHTA and CDR2 FQGTGA.

Using the deep immunoSEQ assay, TCR CDR3 regions were amplified from genomic DNA by multiplex PCR. Genomic DNA extracted from each cell subset was distributed evenly over all wells of several immunoSEQ 96-well plates, and each plate served as one replicate. Each replicate PCR for sorted subsets received roughly 0.2 ug genomic DNA, equal to about 30,000 T cell genomes. Purified libraries were measured with a Qubit 3.0 fluorometer, size-checked on a Bioanalyzer 2100, and measured again with the KAPA Library Quantification kit. A separate single-read 150-cycle Illumina NextSeq 550 flow cell was used to sequence each immunoSEQ 96-well plate. The paper's processing steps were these. Because the immunoSEQ output included only junctional sequences and no quality scores, the filtering could not be the same as the filtering used for full-length reads. To assign V/J genes and CDR3, sequences were annotated against IMGT germline references using PyIR, a Python wrapper for IgBLAST v1.9. Reads were removed for weak V/J assignments (E-value above 1e-6), missing CDR3, stop codons, out-of-frame junctions, or ambiguous translated residues. V3J clonotypes were defined by identical inferred V gene, J gene, and CDR3 amino acid sequence. The percentage overlap between two repertoires was calculated by dividing the number of shared unique clonotypes by the size of the smaller repertoire. Richness of each repertoire was evaluated using RTK rarefaction, the Chao1 estimator, and Recon v2.1 estimates of unobserved clonotypes. Generation probabilities were computed with OLGA for all TCRbeta clonotypes obtained by the gDNA method from several donors. The source is immuneACCESS, and TCRdb retained only in-frame sequences with V and J called. Part of the clones is not carried over; for the studies checked, unresolved V genes explain less than half of this, and the remainder is unexplained. Clone size and the V and J calls come from that table; the DNA yielded D and trimming. Here the sample has about 2,200,000 clones; 85% to 95% occur a single time. Roughly 1.8% of the sample comes from the top ten.

The chain uses TRBV7-3 and TRBJ2-6; the D gene is perhaps TRBD1, on 6 matching bases. The sequenced sample consisted of naive CD8+ T cells from PBMCs. Sample cell subset or site, as interpreted from the label and publication: CD45RA+CCR7+. This TCR was recovered from a man aged 18 to 29 in good health. Some clones in this sample may be carry-over from other donors' samples. The base sequence is TGTGCCAGCAGCTTAAGACAGGCCCGCTCTGGGGCCAACGTCCTGACTTTC. Its protein product is CASSLRQARSGANVLTF.